This T cell receptor beta chain was sequenced during a study of T cells in Graves' hyperthyroidism and ophthalmopathy. Overall study results and limits: Blood also showed most of the thyroid clonotypes that were expanded above 0.001.

V was clipped by 2 bases and J by 4 bases, with 10 bases between them. The CDR3 length is 14 residues. The germline gives CDR1 KGHDR, CDR2 SFDVKD. This clonotype has a count of ten or more. Its antigen is still unknown. RNA transcripts yielded amplified TCR beta CDR3 regions. TCR CDR3 underwent first-round RT-PCR with the HTBI primer set. TCRdb redid the calling of the multiplex PCR reads with MiXCR, one entry per CDR3 protein. The sample has hundreds of thousands of distinct CDR3 sequences; around a quarter are singletons. Material: blood. V usage is TRBV24-1 and J usage is TRBJ2-5; D possibly corresponds to TRBD1 (5 bases). The receptor was isolated from a man over 45 with Graves' hyperthyroidism. The CDR3 is CATSDSGQGETQYF. The CDR3 DNA sequence: TGTGCCACCAGTGATTCAGGACAAGGAGAGACCCAGTACTTC.